The clone carrying this T cell receptor beta chain occurred many times. Its antigen is unidentified. This entry is derived from a study of T-cell memory formation after mild COVID-19. TCR alpha and TCR beta cDNA libraries carrying sample barcodes and UMIs came from 5'RACE with constant-segment primers. TCRdb re-called the 5' RACE reads through MiXCR, storing one row per CDR3 protein. The sample contains some 150,000 distinct CDR3 sequences, roughly 6.3% of which appear only once. Whole-study results and caveats: Clones shrinking from day 15 to 85 showed even CD4/CD8 mixes; later expanders tilted CD4+. Shrinking CD4+ clones resided mostly in CM and EM, and CD8+ ones in EMRA.

Germline V gives CDR1 SGHTA, CDR2 FQGNSA. V lost 5 bases, J lost 6 bases, and 8 bases stayed unmatched. The CDR3 covers 15 residues. The sample taken for sequencing was PBMCs or a T cell subset sorted from them (not recorded which). The V call is TRBV7-2, the J call TRBJ2-7, with 12 bases lining up with TRBD2. The receptor comes from an adult woman who had mild COVID-19 (a few samples of this study predate the infection). Cell type and time point are not known. The CDR3 bases are TGTGCCAGCAGCGGGTCGACTAGCGGGAGACGCGAGCAGTACTTC. It yields the protein CASSGSTSGRREQYF.